These 28 T cell receptor beta chains were sequenced from one sample in a study of T cells in Graves' hyperthyroidism and ophthalmopathy. Amplification of TCR beta CDR3 regions used RNA as the template. The HTBI primer set drove a first-round RT-PCR of the TCR CDR3. In TCRdb, the multiplex PCR reads were re-called with MiXCR into one record per CDR3 protein. The table records some 490,000 distinct CDR3 sequences, approximately 23% of them present only once. The sequenced sample consisted of blood. The origin of the receptors is an older woman with Graves' ophthalmopathy.

This clonotype was recorded many times. The chain carries TRBV12-3 or TRBV12-4 and TRBJ1-5; TRBD1 is a possible D gene (5 bases). This CDR3 contains 15 residues. V shed 0 bases and J shed 6 bases, with 12 bases lying between them. The CDR3 is CASSLAGGVGQPQHF. The CDR3 DNA sequence: TGTGCCAGCAGTTTAGCGGGGGGGGTAGGTCAGCCCCAGCATTTT.

The gene calls are TRBV3-1 and TRBJ2-1; 10 nucleotides line up with TRBD2. Losses at the gene ends were 1 base for V and 1 base for J; bases not matched to a gene: 4. Germline V gene data show CDR1 as LGHDT and CDR2 as YNNKEL (reference sequence). The CDR3 runs 17 residues. The CDR3 DNA reads as TGTGCCAGCAGCCAAGGTCTAGCGGGAGTGTCCTACAATGAGCAGTTCTTC. Its protein product is CASSQGLAGVSYNEQFF.

The V gene is TRBV7-9, the J gene TRBJ2-7; D gene unclear. The CDR3 has 13 amino acids. The germline CDR1 and CDR2 sequences are SEHNR and FQNEAQ (reference sequence). Trimming removed 4 bases from V and 3 bases from J, with 10 bases in between. CDR3 DNA: TGTGCCAGCAGCTCAACTCATGTCTACGAGCAGTACTTC. Its protein is CASSSTHVYEQYF.

For this clonotype: Possible read error: a much larger clone is one base away. CDR3 DNA: TGTGTCAGCAAAGGGGAGGGCAGGGGGATTTATAATTCACCCCTCCACTTT. This encodes CVSKGEGRGIYNSPLHF. The gene calls are TRBV28 and TRBJ1-6, with TRBD1 matching over 7 bases. The CDR3 is 17 amino acids. Germline assignment: CDR1 MDHEN and CDR2 SYDVKM.

This clonotype was seen just once. This chain links TRBV5-1 with TRBJ1-4, with 7 bases that match TRBD1. The V and J ends lost 2 bases and 9 bases, in that order; junction bases with no gene match: 10. Germline-derived CDR1 and CDR2 are SGHRS and YFSETQ. The CDR3 consists of 15 residues. The CDR3 coding sequence is TGCGCCAGCAGCTTCCAGACAGGGTGGGAACAAAAACTGTTTTTT. This encodes CASSFQTGWEQKLFF.

The chain employs TRBV11-2 and TRBJ2-7, with a weak D call TRBD1 (9 bases). The CDR3 spans 15 residues. Germline V CDR1 and CDR2: SGHAT, FQNNGV. The V end lost 1 base, the J end lost 4 bases, and 14 bases lay between the germline ends. DNA of the CDR3: TGTGCCAGCAGCTTAGTAGCGGGACAGGGATACGAGCAGTACTTC. It translates to CASSLVAGQGYEQYF. The full variable domain, with the rest looked up from reference TRBV11-2 and TRBJ2-7, is EAGVAQSPRYKIIEKRQSVAFWCNPISGHATLYWYQQILGQGPKLLIQFQNNGVVDDSQLPKDRFSAERLKGVDSTLKIQPAKLEDSAVYLCASSLVAGQGYEQYFGPGTRLTVT.

This chain connects TRBV12-5 to TRBJ2-7, with 7 nucleotides matching TRBD1. This CDR3 has 14 residues. Unmatched junction bases numbered 5, after V lost 1 base and J lost 5 bases. Per the germline V gene, CDR1 is LGHNT and CDR2 is FRNRAP. The CDR3 sequence is CASGLGQGSHEQYF. The DNA of the CDR3 is TGTGCTAGTGGTTTGGGACAGGGTAGCCACGAGCAGTACTTC.

The sample holds many counts of this clonotype. J is TRBJ1-1 and V is TRBV6-1; a possible D gene is TRBD1 (5 bases). Trimming pared 7 bases from V and 0 bases from J, leaving 18 bases between. Per germline, CDR1 MNHNS and CDR2 SASEGT. The CDR3 loop spans 16 amino acids. In DNA form, the CDR3 reads TGTGCCAGCATTGTTTCTCAGGGCCTCATGAACACTGAAGCTTTCTTT. This sequence encodes CASIVSQGLMNTEAFF.

This clonotype appeared a few times. The J gene is TRBJ2-7, the V gene TRBV20-1, with D hard to call. V lost 4 bases to trimming and J lost 4 bases, with 14 bases between them. CDR1 is DFQATT and CDR2 is SNEGSKA in the germline V gene (reference sequence). The CDR3 sequence is 13 residues long. The CDR3 DNA is TGCAGTGCTAACACCAATACGATTTACGAGCAGTACTTC. Amino acids: CSANTNTIYEQYF.

This clonotype was found a few times. The chain couples TRBV18 to TRBJ2-1; D not resolved. CDR1 is KGHSH and CDR2 is LQKENI in the germline V gene. The CDR3 runs to 12 residues. V lost 0 bases and J lost 12, with 9 bases in between. The CDR3 here is CASSPPLGRQFF. Here the CDR3 DNA reads TGTGCCAGCTCACCACCGTTGGGAAGGCAGTTCTTC.

The V call is TRBV7-2, the J call TRBJ2-7; 7 bases match TRBD2. This CDR3 spans 18 amino acids. Germline trimming cut 3 bases from V and 0 bases from J; bases unmatched to any gene: 14. In germline, CDR1 is SGHTA, CDR2 FQGNSA. DNA for the CDR3: TGTGCCAGCAGCTTGGGGGGGGGGGTAATTGTGACCTCCTACGAGCAGTACTTC. Protein: CASSLGGGVIVTSYEQYF.

Remarks on this clonotype: This may stem from a read error, because a much larger clone lies one nucleotide away. The chain employs TRBV2 and TRBJ2-3; maybe TRBD2 (6 bases). CDR1 SNHLY and CDR2 FYNNEI come from the germline V gene. This CDR3 has 16 amino acids. V was cut by 7 bases and J by 1 base, with 18 bases left in between. CDR3 protein: CASTVERAMGTDTQYF. CDR3 nucleotide sequence: TGTGCCAGCACCGTGGAGCGGGCGATGGGCACAGATACGCAGTATTTT.

This clonotype appeared a few times. The chain recombines TRBV29-1 with TRBJ2-3; D is uncertain. CDR3 length: 13 amino acids. Deletions cut 4 bases from V and 4 bases from J, with 12 bases between. Germline lookup yields CDR1 SQVTM and CDR2 ANQGSEA. The chain's CDR3 is CSVGRRIADTQYF. DNA for the CDR3: TGCAGCGTTGGCCGCCGTATCGCAGATACGCAGTATTTT.

This clonotype was seen repeatedly, ten times or more. J is TRBJ1-2 and V is TRBV6-1; D might be TRBD1 (5 bases). The CDR3 runs 14 residues. CDR1 and CDR2 from the germline V gene are MNHNS and SASEGT. V was pared by 7 bases and J by 1 base, with 13 bases between. CDR3 loop: CASTFAGLNYGYTF. The CDR3 nucleotides read TGTGCCAGCACCTTCGCAGGGCTTAACTATGGCTACACCTTC.

The chain employs TRBV3-1 and TRBJ2-1; D uncertain. The germline CDR1 and CDR2 sequences are LGHDT and YNNKEL (reference sequence). V was pared by 4 bases and J by 2 bases, with 15 bases between. The CDR3 covers 16 residues. In DNA form, the CDR3 reads TGTGCCAGCAGCCTTACATGGGCGGCGACCTACAATGAGCAGTTCTTC. Protein product: CASSLTWAATYNEQFF.

This clonotype was seen ten or more times. The chain links TRBV7-6 to TRBJ1-1; possibly TRBD1 for D (6 bases). Per germline, CDR1 SGHVS and CDR2 FNYEAQ. The CDR3 length is 14 residues. Trimming pared 6 bases from V and 4 bases from J, leaving 15 bases between. CDR3 DNA sequence: TGTGCCAGCAGAGAACAGGGCTCGACCACTGAAGCTTTCTTT. This translates into CASREQGSTTEAFF.

In this sample, this clonotype turned up many times. CDR3 in DNA: TGTGCCAGCAGAGGTAGCCTCTCCTATACGCAGTATTTT. It encodes CASRGSLSYTQYF. The rearrangement links TRBV28 to TRBJ2-3; D is ambiguous. CDR3 length equals 13 residues. Germline CDR1 MDHEN, CDR2 SYDVKM. The ends were cut back, 6 bases at V and 7 bases at J, with 14 bases in the middle. Combining the CDR3 with reference TRBV28 and TRBJ2-3 gives the whole variable domain DVKVTQSSRYLVKRTGEKVFLECVQDMDHENMFWYRQDPGLGLRLIYFSYDVKMKEKGDIPEGYSVSREKKERFSLILESASTNQTSMYLCASRGSLSYTQYFGPGTRLTVL.

This clonotype was observed many times. The chain uses TRBV28 and TRBJ1-1; perhaps TRBD1 as D (6 bases). Trimming pared 6 bases from V and 1 base from J, leaving 15 bases between. The length of the CDR3 is 15 residues. The germline gives CDR1 MDHEN, CDR2 SYDVKM. The CDR3 sequence is CASSKLNRENTEAFF. The CDR3 DNA sequence: TGTGCCAGCAGCAAGCTAAACAGGGAGAACACTGAAGCTTTCTTT.

This chain joins TRBV28 and TRBJ2-1, with 9 bases aligning to TRBD1. Germline-derived CDR1 and CDR2 are MDHEN and SYDVKM. The CDR3 sequence is 16 residues long. The V and J ends lost 2 bases and 6 bases, in that order; junction bases with no gene match: 8. The CDR3 DNA sequence: TGTGCCAGCAGTTTACCCGGACAGGGGAGGGGCAATGAGCAGTTCTTC. It yields the protein CASSLPGQGRGNEQFF.

In this sample, this clonotype turned up many times. V usage is TRBV20-1 and J usage is TRBJ2-2; D tentatively reads TRBD1 or TRBD2 (5 bases each). V shed 3 bases and J shed 4 bases, with 15 bases lying between them. Germline V gene sequence: CDR1 DFQATT, CDR2 SNEGSKA (reference sequence). CDR3 length: 15 amino acids. CDR3 loop: CSASPRERFTGELFF. DNA of the CDR3: TGCAGTGCTAGCCCCAGGGAGCGGTTCACCGGGGAGCTGTTTTTT.

This chain links TRBV6-1 with TRBJ2-2, with 7 positions matching TRBD1. This CDR3 comprises 16 residues. Germline loops: CDR1 MNHNS, CDR2 SASEGT. V lost 6 bases to trimming and J lost 4 bases; unmatched junction nucleotides: 11. Here the CDR3 DNA reads TGTGCCAGCAGCCCTTTGGGACAGCCGGCCACCGGGGAGCTGTTTTTT. Residues: CASSPLGQPATGELFF.

The rearrangement uses TRBV9 and TRBJ2-1; tentative D call: TRBD1 (5 bases). Trimming cost V 0 bases and J 0 bases, with 16 bases left between them. Germline values: CDR1 SGDLS, CDR2 YYNGEE. This CDR3 is built from 18 residues. In nucleotides, the CDR3 is TGTGCCAGCAGCGTAGGAATAGTAGGGGCAAACTCCTACAATGAGCAGTTCTTC. Translating it yields CASSVGIVGANSYNEQFF.

This clonotype has just one count. The V gene is TRBV20-1, the J gene TRBJ1-5; D remains unclear. Germline V gene lookup returns CDR1 DFQATT and CDR2 SNEGSKA (reference sequence). This CDR3 spans 13 amino acids. Trimming left V 3 bases short and J 7 bases short, with 13 bases between. CDR3 sequence (DNA): TGCAGTGCTAGTTCTGGAGATCAGCAGCCCCAGCATTTT. This translates into CSASSGDQQPQHF.

This clonotype was counted at least ten times. CDR3 nucleotides: TGTGCCAGCAGTCTCTTACAGGACCTGAACACTGAAGCTTTCTTT. This gives the protein CASSLLQDLNTEAFF. The chain has TRBV28 and TRBJ1-1, with a tentative D call TRBD1 (5 bases). CDR3 length: 15 residues. Per the germline V gene, CDR1 is MDHEN and CDR2 is SYDVKM. The V end was cut by 5 bases, the J end by 0 bases, with 13 bases between.

This clonotype was found a few times. The chain uses TRBV19 and TRBJ1-2, with a tentative D call TRBD1 (5 bases). The CDR3 has 18 amino acids. Germline V lookup: CDR1 LNHDA, CDR2 SQIVND (reference sequence). Trimming left V 3 bases short and J 0 bases short, with 20 bases between. CDR3 in amino acids: CASSIWSGTLSPNYGYTF. CDR3 in DNA: TGTGCCAGTAGTATCTGGTCAGGGACCCTATCGCCTAACTATGGCTACACCTTC.

This clonotype appeared many times. The V call is TRBV28, the J call TRBJ2-3; D unclear. The length of the CDR3 is 14 residues. Germline-derived CDR1 and CDR2 are MDHEN and SYDVKM. The germline V and J ends were trimmed by 3 bases and 2 bases, with 9 bases remaining between them. The CDR3 sequence is CASSLVSATDTQYF. CDR3 bases: TGTGCCAGCAGTTTGGTGTCTGCCACAGATACGCAGTATTTT. Full variable domain (remainder filled in from reference TRBV28 and TRBJ2-3): DVKVTQSSRYLVKRTGEKVFLECVQDMDHENMFWYRQDPGLGLRLIYFSYDVKMKEKGDIPEGYSVSREKKERFSLILESASTNQTSMYLCASSLVSATDTQYFGPGTRLTVL.

The rearrangement joins TRBV29-1 to TRBJ2-7, with D maybe TRBD2 (5 bases). V was trimmed by 5 bases and J by 7 bases, leaving 12 bases between them. The CDR3 has 11 residues. The germline V gene has CDR1 SQVTM and CDR2 ANQGSEA. The CDR3 nucleotides are TGCAGCGTTTCGGACGGAGGAGAGCAGTACTTC. It translates to CSVSDGGEQYF.

The chain couples TRBV18 to TRBJ2-1, with D tentatively TRBD1 or TRBD2 (5 bases each). Germline CDR1 is KGHSH and CDR2 is LQKENI. CDR3 size: 15 residues. With 3 bases removed from V and 5 bases from J, the gap between germline ends came to 14 bases. The CDR3: CASSPRTGTHNEQFF. In nucleotides, the CDR3 is TGTGCCAGCTCACCTCGGACGGGGACCCACAATGAGCAGTTCTTC.